This is a list of T cell receptor beta chains from one sample in a study of blood T cell repertoires in COVID-19. Method: immunoSEQ multiplex PCR; TCRdb's copy keeps in-frame clones and lacks some. This table holds under 150,000 clones, roughly three quarters found once. Sequenced input: peripheral blood. Every receptor here comes from a woman older than 75 with acute or convalescent COVID-19. CDR3s include the opening cysteine and the closing phenylalanine or tryptophan. D genes are given only for firm matches. Expanded clones get a size class; other rows say once, few or many, or leave the size out.

size: -
D: -
J: TRBJ2-5
V: TRBV29-1
DNA: TGCAGCGTTGAAGATTTTGGACTTACAGGGTGGCCGTCTGTGGAGACCCAGTACTTC
CDR3: CSVEDFGLTGWPSVETQYF

size: -
D: -
J: TRBJ2-1
V: TRBV6-1
DNA: TGTGCCAGCAGTGAAAGCGGACAGCCGAATGAGCAGTTCTTC
CDR3: CASSESGQPNEQFF

size: -
D: -
J: TRBJ1-3
V: TRBV2
DNA: TGTGCCAGCCGACAGGACTCTGGAAACACCATATATTTT
CDR3: CASRQDSGNTIYF

size: -
D: TRBD2
J: TRBJ2-3
V: TRBV10-3
DNA: TGTGCCATCACCCAAGGGACTAGCGGGAGGCTCGCAGATACGCAGTATTTT
CDR3: CAITQGTSGRLADTQYF

size: -
D: TRBD1
J: TRBJ1-6
V: TRBV28
DNA: TGTGCCAGCAGTCCAAAGCAGGGGGTCAATTCACCCCTCCACTTT
CDR3: CASSPKQGVNSPLHF

size: once
D: -
J: TRBJ1-2
V: TRBV4-3
DNA: TGCGCCAGCAGCCAACGAATCTTGTCGCAGGATTCTAACTATGGCTACACCTTC
CDR3: CASSQRILSQDSNYGYTF

size: -
D: -
J: TRBJ1-2
V: TRBV28
DNA: TGTGCCAGCAGTCCCGGACAGACGTTCTATGGCTACACCTTC
CDR3: CASSPGQTFYGYTF

size: -
D: TRBD2
J: TRBJ2-3
V: TRBV7-3
DNA: TGTGCCAGCAGCCCCAGCGCTAGCGGGAATCCAGATACGCAGTATTTT
CDR3: CASSPSASGNPDTQYF

size: -
D: -
J: TRBJ2-7
V: TRBV28
DNA: TGTGCCAGCAGTAAATTCCGCGGGACAGCCTTTTCCTACGAGCAGTACTTC
CDR3: CASSKFRGTAFSYEQYF

size: -
D: -
J: TRBJ1-2
V: TRBV5-4
DNA: TGTGCCAGCAGCCTGGACAGCAACTATGGCTACACCTTC
CDR3: CASSLDSNYGYTF

size: once
D: TRBD1
J: TRBJ1-1
V: TRBV19
DNA: TGTGCCAGTAGTATGGGACAGACCTTGAACACTGAAGCTTTCTTT
CDR3: CASSMGQTLNTEAFF

size: -
D: -
J: TRBJ2-5
V: TRBV19
DNA: TGTGCCAGTAGTATAGCCGCGGAGACCCAGTACTTC
CDR3: CASSIAAETQYF

size: -
D: TRBD1
J: TRBJ2-1
V: TRBV5-6
DNA: TGTGCCAGCAGCTTACCAGGGGGCACCTACAATGAGCAGTTCTTC
CDR3: CASSLPGGTYNEQFF

size: few
D: -
J: TRBJ2-3
V: TRBV7-9
DNA: TGTGCCAGCAACGCGGGCTGGCTGAACACAGATACGCAGTATTTT
CDR3: CASNAGWLNTDTQYF

size: -
D: -
J: TRBJ2-2
V: TRBV11-3
DNA: TGTGCCAGCAGCCCCGCGGGGCGGGAGCTGTTTTTT
CDR3: CASSPAGRELFF

size: once
D: -
J: TRBJ1-1
V: TRBV19
DNA: TGTGCCAGTGGACATGGGATGGCTTTCTTT
CDR3: CASGHGMAFF

size: -
D: -
J: TRBJ1-2
V: TRBV3-1/TRBV3-2
DNA: TGTGCCAGCAGCCAAGAGGGTAGGGGATGGGGCTATGGCTACACCTTC
CDR3: CASSQEGRGWGYGYTF

size: -
D: TRBD2
J: TRBJ2-7
V: TRBV15
DNA: TGTGCCACCAGCCCTCAACTAGCGGGAGGCGTGGACGAGCAGTACTTC
CDR3: CATSPQLAGGVDEQYF

size: -
D: TRBD1
J: TRBJ2-1
V: TRBV24-1
DNA: TGTGCCACCAGTGATAACAGGGGGAGCTCCTACAATGAGCAGTTCTTC
CDR3: CATSDNRGSSYNEQFF

size: -
D: -
J: TRBJ2-7
V: TRBV6-5
DNA: TGTGCCAGCAGTAACCGGGACACCCCCTACGAGCAGTACTTC
CDR3: CASSNRDTPYEQYF

size: -
D: TRBD1
J: TRBJ1-2
V: TRBV19
DNA: TGTGCCAGTCGGGACAGGGGGCTGCCAGGCAGTAACTACACCTTC
CDR3: CASRDRGLPGSNYTF

size: -
D: TRBD1
J: TRBJ1-2
V: TRBV6-2/TRBV6-3
DNA: TGTGCCAGCAGCCTCGATCCGGACAGGGGAGGGAGCTACACCTTC
CDR3: CASSLDPDRGGSYTF

size: -
D: TRBD1
J: TRBJ1-2
V: TRBV4-3
DNA: TGCGCCAGCAGCCAAGGAACAGGGGGAGACTATGGCTACACCTTC
CDR3: CASSQGTGGDYGYTF

size: -
D: -
J: TRBJ2-1
V: TRBV19
DNA: TGTGCCAGTAGATCGACCCCCGTGGGGAGCTCCTACAATGAGCAGTTCTTC
CDR3: CASRSTPVGSSYNEQFF

size: -
D: -
J: TRBJ2-1
V: TRBV9
DNA: TGTGCCAGCAGCGTAGGCCCGGGATCCGGCAATGAGCAGTTCTTC
CDR3: CASSVGPGSGNEQFF

size: -
D: TRBD2
J: TRBJ2-3
V: TRBV5-4
DNA: TGTGCCAGCAGCATCCCTAGCGGGAGGAACACAGATACGCAGTATTTT
CDR3: CASSIPSGRNTDTQYF

size: -
D: -
J: TRBJ1-6
V: TRBV2
DNA: TGTGCCAGCAGTGAAGGGAGACGGATTAATTCACCCCTCCACTTT
CDR3: CASSEGRRINSPLHF

size: -
D: -
J: TRBJ1-4
V: TRBV19
DNA: TGTGCCAGTAGTATGGGGTCAGGGGTGCCTAATGAAAAACTGTTTTTT
CDR3: CASSMGSGVPNEKLFF

size: -
D: TRBD2
J: TRBJ2-2
V: TRBV6-5
DNA: TGTGCCAGCAGTTCTCTAGCGGGGGGGCACACCGGGGAGCTGTTTTTT
CDR3: CASSSLAGGHTGELFF

size: few
D: -
J: TRBJ1-6
V: TRBV15
DNA: TGTGCCACCAGCAGAGATACCACCCAGAATTCACCCCTCCACTTT
CDR3: CATSRDTTQNSPLHF

size: -
D: -
J: TRBJ2-7
V: TRBV7-8
DNA: TGTGCCAGCAGCTTAGCATTTGGGCCGACACCGCAGTACGAGCAGTACTTC
CDR3: CASSLAFGPTPQYEQYF

size: -
D: -
J: TRBJ1-3
V: TRBV11-2
DNA: TGTGCCAGCAGCTTAGGAAGACAGGCGAGAAACACCATATATTTT
CDR3: CASSLGRQARNTIYF

size: few
D: TRBD2
J: TRBJ2-3
V: TRBV2
DNA: TGTGCCAGCAGTGATGTTAGCGGGATGGCAGATACGCAGTATTTT
CDR3: CASSDVSGMADTQYF

size: once
D: -
J: TRBJ2-4
V: TRBV7-2
DNA: TGTGCCAGCAGTCCCAGCGGGAAAAACATTCAGTACTTC
CDR3: CASSPSGKNIQYF

size: -
D: TRBD1
J: TRBJ1-1
V: TRBV6-5
DNA: TGTGCCAGCAGCCTCAGGGGGCGGGCGAACACTGAAGCTTTCTTT
CDR3: CASSLRGRANTEAFF

size: few
D: -
J: TRBJ1-2
V: TRBV3-1/TRBV3-2
DNA: TGTGCCAGCAGCCAAGAACTTCAGGTCCACTATGGCTACACCTTC
CDR3: CASSQELQVHYGYTF